The 9 T cell receptor beta chains below were found in one sample sequenced in a study of control samples from healthy donors and cancer patients. The data were produced by immunoSEQ multiplex PCR, yet TCRdb's version contains in-frame clones alone and is incomplete. The sample holds about 150,000 clones, about 94% seen once. The specimen sequenced was blood. All receptors come from a man in his fifties in good health.

This chain links TRBV5-6 with TRBJ2-1, with D possibly matching TRBD2 (6 bases). V was shortened by 4 bases and J by 1 base, with 15 bases between the two germline ends. Germline assignment: CDR1 SGHDT and CDR2 YYEEEE. The CDR3 has 16 residues. The CDR3: CASSPILAPSYNEQFF. DNA for the CDR3: TGTGCCAGCAGCCCTATTCTAGCGCCTTCCTACAATGAGCAGTTCTTC. Full variable domain (outside the CDR3, taken from reference TRBV5-6 and TRBJ2-1): DAGVTQSPTHLIKTRGQQVTLRCSPKSGHDTVSWYQQALGQGPQFIFQYYEEEERQRGNFPDRFSGHQFPNYSSELNVNALLLGDSALYLCASSPILAPSYNEQFFGPGTRLTVL.

The chain joins TRBV4-1 to TRBJ2-5; TRBD2 matches 8 bases. Looked up from germline, CDR1 is MGHRA and CDR2 is YSYEKL. The V gene end was trimmed by 0 bases and the J gene end by 5 bases; junction bases not matched to a gene: 5. There are 15 residues in the CDR3. The CDR3 sequence is CASSQDPGGWETQYF. CDR3 DNA sequence: TGCGCCAGCAGCCAAGATCCGGGGGGGTGGGAGACCCAGTACTTC.

The table lists this clone with a count of one. The chain employs TRBV19 and TRBJ1-5; D not resolved. CDR3 length: 13 residues. Germline CDR1 LNHDA, CDR2 SQIVND (reference sequence). V shed 5 bases and J shed 4 bases, with 9 bases lying between them. CDR3 in amino acids: CASSPNYNQPQHF. CDR3 coding DNA: TGTGCCAGTAGTCCAAATTATAATCAGCCCCAGCATTTT.

The chain couples TRBV19 to TRBJ2-7; D is possibly TRBD1 (6 bases). This CDR3 is 12 amino acids long. CDR1 LNHDA and CDR2 SQIVND come from the germline V gene (reference sequence). Trimming took 10 bases from V and 3 from J, leaving 13 bases between them. CDR3 region: CATLSQGYEQYF. CDR3 nucleotide sequence: TGTGCCACCTTATCACAGGGCTACGAGCAGTACTTC.

This clone was counted once. The gene calls are TRBV19 and TRBJ1-1, with D uncertain. CDR3 length: 16 amino acids. Germline CDR1 LNHDA, CDR2 SQIVND (reference sequence). V was trimmed by 5 bases and J by 5 bases, leaving 21 bases between them. The CDR3 loop reads CASSLPIRRGGTEAFF. In DNA, the CDR3 is TGTGCCAGTAGTTTACCGATCCGGAGAGGTGGGACTGAAGCTTTCTTT. Based on the CDR3 plus reference TRBV19 and TRBJ1-1, the full variable domain is DGGITQSPKYLFRKEGQNVTLSCEQNLNHDAMYWYRQDPGQGLRLIYYSQIVNDFQKGDIAEGYSVSREKKESFPLTVTSAQKNPTAFYLCASSLPIRRGGTEAFFGQGTRLTVV.

The J gene is TRBJ2-7, the V gene TRBV27; 12 bases match TRBD1. There are 15 residues in the CDR3. Per germline, CDR1 MNHEY and CDR2 SMNVEV (reference sequence). V lost 7 bases to trimming and J lost 1 base; unmatched junction nucleotides: 5. The CDR3 sequence: CASTGTGGESYEQYF. CDR3 DNA: TGTGCCAGCACCGGGACAGGGGGCGAATCCTACGAGCAGTACTTC.

The chain is built from TRBV3-1 (or the pseudogene TRBV3-2) and TRBJ1-5, with no clear D. Germline V gene data show CDR1 as LGHDT and CDR2 as YNNKEL (reference sequence). The CDR3 spans 13 residues. V was clipped by 4 bases and J by 5 bases, with 9 bases between them. CDR3 residues: CASSPGWDQPQHF. DNA for the CDR3: TGTGCCAGCAGCCCTGGTTGGGATCAGCCCCAGCATTTT.

J is TRBJ2-7 and V is TRBV20-1; D call uncertain. The CDR3 runs to 11 residues. Germline assignment: CDR1 DFQATT and CDR2 SNEGSKA (reference sequence). V was trimmed by 5 bases and J by 1 base, leaving 6 bases between them. In DNA form, the CDR3 reads TGCAGTGCTTCCACGTCCTACGAGCAGTACTTC. Amino acid sequence: CSASTSYEQYF.

The V gene is TRBV14, the J gene TRBJ1-4; D is undetermined. Trimming stripped 4 bases from V and 8 bases from J, with 8 bases between. The V gene's germline CDR1 is SGHDN and CDR2 FVKESK. The CDR3 is made up of 12 amino acids. CDR3 region: CASSLEREKLFF. In DNA, the CDR3 is TGTGCCAGCAGCCTCGAGAGGGAAAAACTGTTTTTT.